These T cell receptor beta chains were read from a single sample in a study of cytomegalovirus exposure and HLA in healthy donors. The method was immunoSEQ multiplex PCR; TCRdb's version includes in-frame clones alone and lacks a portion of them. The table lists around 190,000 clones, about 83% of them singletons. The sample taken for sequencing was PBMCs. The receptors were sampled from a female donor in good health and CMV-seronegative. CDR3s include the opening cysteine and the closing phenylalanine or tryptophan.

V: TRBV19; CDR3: CASSIFASETRTGELFF
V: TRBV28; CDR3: CASVWAGEGTGELFF
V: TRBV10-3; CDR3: CAISRTGTANEKLFF
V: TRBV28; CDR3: CASSLSASGSGNEQFF
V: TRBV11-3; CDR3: CASSLSGGPSYEQYF
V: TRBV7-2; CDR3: CASSLVLAGPLGEQYF
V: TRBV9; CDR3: CASSAGTGVNYGYTF
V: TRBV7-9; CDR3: CSSSLGGAGNTEAFF
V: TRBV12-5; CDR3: CASGPTLTPTGGEGDTEAFF
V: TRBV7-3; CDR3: CASSPGGSFNEQFF
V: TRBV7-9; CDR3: CSSSLVGTGFVETQYF
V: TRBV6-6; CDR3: CASSRDSTDIQYF
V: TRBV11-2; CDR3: CASSLYIHGAGGQIEKLFF
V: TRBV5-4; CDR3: CASSIPTGGRETQYF
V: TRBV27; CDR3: CASSPAWAVNQPQHF
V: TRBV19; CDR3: CASSGDSFRGSGANVLTF
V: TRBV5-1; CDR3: CASSLRALTGQEEQFF
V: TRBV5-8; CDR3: CASSLDGRLNEKLFF
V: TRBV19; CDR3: CASSYDRDIVLYEQYF
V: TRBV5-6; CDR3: CASSTAGGGINEQFF
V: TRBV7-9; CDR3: CASSNAGNTQYF
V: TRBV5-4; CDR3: CASSLYLAGVTYEQYF
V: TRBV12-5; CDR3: CASGLGLAGAGDTQYF
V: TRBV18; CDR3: CASSPTRTGMGYEQYF
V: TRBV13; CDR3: CASSLMDRGYNEQFF
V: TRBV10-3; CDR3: CAIKGLAGGNEQFF
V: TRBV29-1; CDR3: CSGNHGGYNTEAFF
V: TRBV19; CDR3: CASNPGQGWGNQPQHF
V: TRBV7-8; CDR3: CASSLLASTGELFF
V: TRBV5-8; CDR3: CAIRGGDRGHGNEQFF
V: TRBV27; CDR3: CASSLSVGGIDEQFF
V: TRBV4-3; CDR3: CASSPSTGLNTEAFF
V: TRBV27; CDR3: CASSLGTSGRNEQFF
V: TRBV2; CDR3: CASSAGPASGPQETQYF
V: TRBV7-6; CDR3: CASSLAQGTTYEQYF
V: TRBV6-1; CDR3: CASSVGSGWVSDEQYF
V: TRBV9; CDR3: CASSVDVERHNEQFF